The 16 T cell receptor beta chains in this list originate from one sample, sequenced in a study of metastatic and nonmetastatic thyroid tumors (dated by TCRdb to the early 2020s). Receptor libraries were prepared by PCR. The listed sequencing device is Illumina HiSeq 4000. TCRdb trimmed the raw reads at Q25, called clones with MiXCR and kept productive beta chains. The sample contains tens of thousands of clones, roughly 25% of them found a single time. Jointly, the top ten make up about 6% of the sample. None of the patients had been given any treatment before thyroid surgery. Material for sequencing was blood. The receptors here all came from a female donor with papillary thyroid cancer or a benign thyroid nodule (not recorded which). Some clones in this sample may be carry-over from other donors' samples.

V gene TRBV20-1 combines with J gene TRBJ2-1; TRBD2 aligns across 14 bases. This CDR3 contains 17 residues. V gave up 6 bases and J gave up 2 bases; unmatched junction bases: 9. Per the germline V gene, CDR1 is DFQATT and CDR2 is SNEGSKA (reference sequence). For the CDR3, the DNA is TGCAGTGCCCCCGGGGGACTAGCGGGAGAGGCCTACAATGAGCAGTTCTTC. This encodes CSAPGGLAGEAYNEQFF.

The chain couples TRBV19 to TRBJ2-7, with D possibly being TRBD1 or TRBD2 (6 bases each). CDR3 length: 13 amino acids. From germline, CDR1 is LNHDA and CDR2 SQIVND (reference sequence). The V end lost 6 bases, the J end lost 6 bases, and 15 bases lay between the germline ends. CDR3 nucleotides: TGTGCCAGTAGGGGGGGCGCGGCGGGCGAGCAGTACTTC. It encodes CASRGGAAGEQYF. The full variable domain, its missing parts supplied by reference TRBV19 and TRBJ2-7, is DGGITQSPKYLFRKEGQNVTLSCEQNLNHDAMYWYRQDPGQGLRLIYYSQIVNDFQKGDIAEGYSVSREKKESFPLTVTSAQKNPTAFYLCASRGGAAGEQYFGPGTRLTVT.

CDR3 bases: TGCGCCAGCAGCTTTCAGGAGGGTCCAGTAATCTATGGCTACACCTTC. Translation gives CASSFQEGPVIYGYTF. The genes are TRBV5-1 and TRBJ1-2, with D unclear. The germline gives CDR1 SGHRS, CDR2 YFSETQ. CDR3 length: 16 residues. Trimming took 2 bases from V and 4 from J, leaving 18 bases between them.

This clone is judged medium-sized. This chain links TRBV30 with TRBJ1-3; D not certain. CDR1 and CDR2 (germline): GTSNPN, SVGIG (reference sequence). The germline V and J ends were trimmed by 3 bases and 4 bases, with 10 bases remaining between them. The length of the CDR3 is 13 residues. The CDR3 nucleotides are TGTGCCTGGAGGATACCCGTCGGAAACACCATATATTTT. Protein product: CAWRIPVGNTIYF.

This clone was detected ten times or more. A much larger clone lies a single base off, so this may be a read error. The CDR3 sequence: CASSLTGLSAYGYTF. Here the CDR3 DNA reads TGTGCCAGCAGCTTAACAGGCCTAAGTGCCTATGGCTACACCTTC. The chain uses TRBV7-9 and TRBJ1-2, with TRBD1 as a possible D gene (5 bases). V was pared by 2 bases and J by 4 bases, with 14 bases between. The CDR3 spans 15 residues. Germline CDR1 reads SEHNR; CDR2 reads FQNEAQ (reference sequence). The variable domain in full, completed from reference TRBV7-9 and TRBJ1-2, reads DTGVSQNPRHKITKRGQNVTFRCDPISEHNRLYWYRQTLGQGPEFLTYFQNEAQLEKSRLLSDRFSAERPKGSFSTLEIQRTEQGDSAMYLCASSLTGLSAYGYTFGSGTRLTVV.

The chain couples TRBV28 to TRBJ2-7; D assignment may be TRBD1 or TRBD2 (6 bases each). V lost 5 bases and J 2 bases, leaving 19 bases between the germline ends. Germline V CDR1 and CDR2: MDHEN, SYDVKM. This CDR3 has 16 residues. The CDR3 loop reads CASSPLPIGGPYEQYF. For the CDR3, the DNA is TGTGCCAGCAGTCCCCTCCCTATCGGGGGCCCCTACGAGCAGTACTTC.

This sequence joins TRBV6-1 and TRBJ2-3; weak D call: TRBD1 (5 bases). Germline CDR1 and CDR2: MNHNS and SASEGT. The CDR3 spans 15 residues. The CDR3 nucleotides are TGTTTCAGCAGTTTGCTCCAGGGCCGTGCAGATACGCAGTATTTT. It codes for CFSSLLQGRADTQYF.

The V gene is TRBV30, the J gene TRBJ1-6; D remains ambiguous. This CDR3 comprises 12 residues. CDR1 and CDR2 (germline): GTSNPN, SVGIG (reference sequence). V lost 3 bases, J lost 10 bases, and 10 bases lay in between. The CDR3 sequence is CAWRPSGSPLHF. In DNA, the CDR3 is TGTGCCTGGAGGCCTAGCGGATCACCCCTCCACTTT. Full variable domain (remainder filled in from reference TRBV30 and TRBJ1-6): SQTIHQWPATLVQPVGSPLSLECTVEGTSNPNLYWYRQAAGRGLQLLFYSVGIGQISSEVPQNLSASRPQDRQFILSSKKLLLSDSGFYLCAWRPSGSPLHFGNGTRLTVT.

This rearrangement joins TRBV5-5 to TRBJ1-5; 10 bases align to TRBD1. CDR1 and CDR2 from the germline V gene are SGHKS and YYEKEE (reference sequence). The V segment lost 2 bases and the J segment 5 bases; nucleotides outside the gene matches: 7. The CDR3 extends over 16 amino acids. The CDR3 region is CASSLRWDRGYQPQHF. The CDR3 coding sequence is TGTGCCAGCAGCTTAAGGTGGGACAGGGGTTATCAGCCCCAGCATTTT. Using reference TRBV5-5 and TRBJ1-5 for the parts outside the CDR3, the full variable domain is DAGVTQSPTHLIKTRGQQVTLRCSPISGHKSVSWYQQVLGQGPQFIFQYYEKEERGRGNFPDRFSARQFPNYSSELNVNALLLGDSALYLCASSLRWDRGYQPQHFGDGTRLSIL.

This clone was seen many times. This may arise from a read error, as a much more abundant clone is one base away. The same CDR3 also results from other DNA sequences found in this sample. CDR3 DNA: TGCAGTGCTACTCCTCCCCCTAGCGGGAGGGCCATTGGGTACAATGAGCAGTTCTTC. The encoded protein is CSATPPPSGRAIGYNEQFF. V is TRBV20-1 and J is TRBJ2-1; 12 bases match TRBD2. This CDR3 is built from 19 residues. Germline V lookup: CDR1 DFQATT, CDR2 SNEGSKA (reference sequence). Trimming removed 4 bases from V and 4 bases from J; junction bases left unmatched: 17.

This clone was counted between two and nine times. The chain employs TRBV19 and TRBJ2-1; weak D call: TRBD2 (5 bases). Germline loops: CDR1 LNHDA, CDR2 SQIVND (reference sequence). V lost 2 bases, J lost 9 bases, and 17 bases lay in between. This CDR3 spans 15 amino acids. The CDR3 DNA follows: TGTGCCAGTAGTATATCGGGCCGTGGGAGAGGTGAGCAGTTCTTC. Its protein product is CASSISGRGRGEQFF.

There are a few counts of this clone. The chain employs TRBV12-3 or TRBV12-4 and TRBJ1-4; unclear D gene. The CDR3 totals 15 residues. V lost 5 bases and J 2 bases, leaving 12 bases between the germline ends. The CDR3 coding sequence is TGTGCCAGCAGTCCCCGACGGGCCACTAATGAAAAACTGTTTTTT. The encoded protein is CASSPRRATNEKLFF.

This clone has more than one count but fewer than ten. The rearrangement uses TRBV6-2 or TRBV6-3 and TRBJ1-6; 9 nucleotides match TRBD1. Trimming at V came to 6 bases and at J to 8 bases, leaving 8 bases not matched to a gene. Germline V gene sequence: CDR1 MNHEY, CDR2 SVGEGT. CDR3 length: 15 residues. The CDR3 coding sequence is TGTGCCAGCAGACCGAGGGACAGGGAGTATTCACCCCTCCACTTT. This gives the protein CASRPRDREYSPLHF.

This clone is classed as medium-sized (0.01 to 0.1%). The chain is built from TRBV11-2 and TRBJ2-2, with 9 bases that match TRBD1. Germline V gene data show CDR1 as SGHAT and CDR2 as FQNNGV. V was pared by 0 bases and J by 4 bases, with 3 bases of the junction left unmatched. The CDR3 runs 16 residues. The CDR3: CASSLDRTGVTGELFF. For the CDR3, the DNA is TGTGCCAGCAGCTTAGATAGGACAGGGGTCACCGGGGAGCTGTTTTTT.

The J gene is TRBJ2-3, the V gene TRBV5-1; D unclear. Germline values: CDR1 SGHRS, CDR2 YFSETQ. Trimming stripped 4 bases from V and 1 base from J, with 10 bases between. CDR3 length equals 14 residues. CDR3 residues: CASSPLPGTDTQYF. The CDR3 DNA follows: TGCGCCAGCAGCCCCCTCCCAGGCACAGATACGCAGTATTTT.

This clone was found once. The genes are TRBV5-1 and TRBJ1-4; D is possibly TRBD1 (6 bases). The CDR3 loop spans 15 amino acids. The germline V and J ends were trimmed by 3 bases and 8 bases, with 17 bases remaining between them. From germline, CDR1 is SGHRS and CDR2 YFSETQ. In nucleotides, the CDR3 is TGCGCCAGCAGCTCCGGGTTAGGGGGTACCGAAAAACTGTTTTTT. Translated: CASSSGLGGTEKLFF.